The T cell receptor beta chain under discussion was sequenced for a study of blood T cell repertoires in COVID-19. Per the germline V gene, CDR1 is MNHNS and CDR2 is SASEGT. Trimming took 1 base from V and 1 from J, leaving 10 bases between them. The CDR3 consists of 15 residues. TCRdb keeps only in-frame clones here, not all; method: immunoSEQ multiplex PCR. This table holds 200,000 to 250,000 clones, over 70% found once. This sequence originates from a woman aged 70 to 79 with acute or convalescent COVID-19. Sequencing was performed on peripheral blood. This chain joins TRBV6-1 and TRBJ1-1; D may be TRBD1 (5 bases). CDR3 DNA sequence: TGTGCCAGCAGTGAAGTGGTGGGGCGGAACACTGAAGCTTTCTTT. This encodes CASSEVVGRNTEAFF.